Presented here are 4 T cell receptor beta chains from one specimen sequenced in a study of T cells in Graves' hyperthyroidism and ophthalmopathy. There were TCR beta CDR3 regions amplified from RNA transcripts. The TCR CDR3 first-round RT-PCR relied on the HTBI primer set. TCRdb redid the calling of the multiplex PCR reads with MiXCR, one entry per CDR3 protein. The table has some 270,000 distinct CDR3 sequences, 12% to 15% seen once; the top ten hold around 8%. The sequenced sample consisted of blood. The receptor set was obtained from a middle-aged woman with Graves' hyperthyroidism.

There are a few counts of this clonotype. The chain is built from TRBV5-1 and TRBJ2-2, with 9 nucleotides matching TRBD1. This CDR3 comprises 17 residues. V lost 5 bases, J lost 3 bases, and 11 bases stayed unmatched. From germline, CDR1 is SGHRS and CDR2 YFSETQ. CDR3 DNA sequence: TGCGCCAGCAGAAAAGCCGGGACAGGGAGGGACACCGGGGAGCTGTTTTTT. This codes for CASRKAGTGRDTGELFF.

This clonotype occurred many times. The genes are TRBV27 and TRBJ2-3; a weak D match, TRBD2 (6 bases). From germline, CDR1 is MNHEY and CDR2 SMNVEV (reference sequence). Trimming left V 0 bases short and J 3 bases short, with 10 bases between. The CDR3 covers 15 residues. The DNA of the CDR3 is TGTGCCAGCAGTTTATCGTCGGGAGTAACAGATACGCAGTATTTT. Translating gives CASSLSSGVTDTQYF.

This clonotype was recorded a few times. This may be a read error, as it is one base from a much larger clone. For the CDR3, the DNA is TGTGCCAGCAGCCCTACCGGACAGCTCAACTATGGCTACACCTTC. Translated, it gives CASSPTGQLNYGYTF. V gene TRBV7-9 combines with J gene TRBJ1-2, with D possibly being TRBD1 (6 bases). The CDR3 is 15 amino acids. Trimming shortened V by 5 bases and J by 2 bases, and 15 bases separated the two germline ends. Germline assignment: CDR1 SEHNR and CDR2 FQNEAQ (reference sequence). Looking up the rest from reference TRBV7-9 and TRBJ1-2 gives the full variable domain: DTGVSQNPRHKITKRGQNVTFRCDPISEHNRLYWYRQTLGQGPEFLTYFQNEAQLEKSRLLSDRFSAERPKGSFSTLEIQRTEQGDSAMYLCASSPTGQLNYGYTFGSGTRLTVV.

This clonotype was observed at least ten times. The chain combines TRBV28 with TRBJ1-1; D not certain. Germline V CDR1 and CDR2: MDHEN, SYDVKM. Trimming took 3 bases from V and 6 from J, leaving 11 bases between them. The CDR3 is 13 residues long. The CDR3 spells CASSLNQRAEAFF. The CDR3 coding sequence is TGTGCCAGCAGTTTGAACCAGAGGGCTGAAGCTTTCTTT.